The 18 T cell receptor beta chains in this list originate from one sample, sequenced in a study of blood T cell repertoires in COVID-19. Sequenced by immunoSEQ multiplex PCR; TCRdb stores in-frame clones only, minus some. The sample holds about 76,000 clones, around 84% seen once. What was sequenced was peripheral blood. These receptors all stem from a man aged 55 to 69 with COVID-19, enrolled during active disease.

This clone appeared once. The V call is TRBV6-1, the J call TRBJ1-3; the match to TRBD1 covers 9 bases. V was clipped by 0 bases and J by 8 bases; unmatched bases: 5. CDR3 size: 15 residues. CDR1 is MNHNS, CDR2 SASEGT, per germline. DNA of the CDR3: TGTGCCAGCAGTGAAGCCGGGACAGGGTATTACACCATATATTTT. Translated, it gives CASSEAGTGYYTIYF.

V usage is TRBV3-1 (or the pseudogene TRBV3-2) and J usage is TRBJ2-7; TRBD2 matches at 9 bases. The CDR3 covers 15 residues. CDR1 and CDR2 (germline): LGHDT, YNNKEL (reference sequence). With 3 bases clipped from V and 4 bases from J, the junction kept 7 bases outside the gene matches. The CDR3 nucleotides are TGTGCCAGCAGCCATCCTAGCGGGAACGGATACGAGCAGTACTTC. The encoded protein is CASSHPSGNGYEQYF.

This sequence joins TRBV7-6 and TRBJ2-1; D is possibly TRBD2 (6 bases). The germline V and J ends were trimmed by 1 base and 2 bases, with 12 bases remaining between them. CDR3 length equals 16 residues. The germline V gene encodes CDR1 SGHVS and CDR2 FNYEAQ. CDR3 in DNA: TGTGCCAGCAGCTTAGATCCGGGAGTTCCCTACAATGAGCAGTTCTTC. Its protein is CASSLDPGVPYNEQFF.

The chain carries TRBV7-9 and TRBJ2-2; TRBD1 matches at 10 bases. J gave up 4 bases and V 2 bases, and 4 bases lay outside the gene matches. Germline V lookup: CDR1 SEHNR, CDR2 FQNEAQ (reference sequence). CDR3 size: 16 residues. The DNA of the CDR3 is TGTGCCAGCAGCTTACCGACAGGGGGCTTCACCGGGGAGCTGTTTTTT. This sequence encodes CASSLPTGGFTGELFF.

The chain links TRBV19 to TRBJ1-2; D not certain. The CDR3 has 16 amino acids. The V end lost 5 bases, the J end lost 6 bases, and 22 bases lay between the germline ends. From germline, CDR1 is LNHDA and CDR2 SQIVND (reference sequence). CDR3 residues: CASSVSGSPLVDGYTF. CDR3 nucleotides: TGTGCCAGTAGTGTCTCAGGATCCCCCCTGGTCGATGGCTACACCTTC.

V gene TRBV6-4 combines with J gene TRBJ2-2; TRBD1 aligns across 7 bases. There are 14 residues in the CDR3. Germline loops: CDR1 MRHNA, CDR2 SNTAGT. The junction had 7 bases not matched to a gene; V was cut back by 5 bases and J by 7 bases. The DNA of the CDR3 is TGTGCCAGCAGTCCCACAGGGGTTGGCGGGGAGCTGTTTTTT. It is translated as CASSPTGVGGELFF.

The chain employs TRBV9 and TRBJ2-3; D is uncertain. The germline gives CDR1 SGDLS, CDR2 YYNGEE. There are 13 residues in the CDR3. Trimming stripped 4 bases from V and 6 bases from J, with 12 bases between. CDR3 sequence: CASSSQVRDTQYF. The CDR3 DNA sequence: TGTGCCAGCAGCTCCCAGGTAAGGGATACGCAGTATTTT. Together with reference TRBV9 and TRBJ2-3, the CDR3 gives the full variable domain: DSGVTQTPKHLITATGQRVTLRCSPRSGDLSVYWYQQSLDQGLQFLIQYYNGEERAKGNILERFSAQQFPDLHSELNLSSLELGDSALYFCASSSQVRDTQYFGPGTRLTVL.

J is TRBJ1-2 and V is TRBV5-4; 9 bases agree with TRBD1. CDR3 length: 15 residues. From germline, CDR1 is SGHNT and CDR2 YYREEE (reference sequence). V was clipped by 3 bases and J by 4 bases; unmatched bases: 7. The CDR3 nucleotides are TGTGCCAGCAGCTCTCGGACAGGGGAGGCCTATGGCTACACCTTC. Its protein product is CASSSRTGEAYGYTF.

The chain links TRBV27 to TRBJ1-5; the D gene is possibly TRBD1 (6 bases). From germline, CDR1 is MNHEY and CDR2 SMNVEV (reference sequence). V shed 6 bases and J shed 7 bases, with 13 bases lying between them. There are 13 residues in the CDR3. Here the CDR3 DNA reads TGTGCCAGCAGGGGGGGGCAGGACCAGCCCCAGCATTTT. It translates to CASRGGQDQPQHF.

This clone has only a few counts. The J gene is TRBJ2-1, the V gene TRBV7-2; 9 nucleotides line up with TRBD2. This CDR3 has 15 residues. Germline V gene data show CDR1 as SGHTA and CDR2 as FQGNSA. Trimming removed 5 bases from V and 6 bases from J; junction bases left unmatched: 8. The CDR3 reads CASSPGTSRSNEQFF. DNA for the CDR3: TGTGCCAGCAGCCCGGGGACTAGCCGTTCCAATGAGCAGTTCTTC.

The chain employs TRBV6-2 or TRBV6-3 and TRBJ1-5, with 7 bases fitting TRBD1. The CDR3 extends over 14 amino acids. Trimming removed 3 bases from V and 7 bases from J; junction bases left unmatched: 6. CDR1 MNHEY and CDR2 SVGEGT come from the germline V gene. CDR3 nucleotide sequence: TGTGCCAGCAGTTATTACAGGGGTGGACAGCCCCAGCATTTT. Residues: CASSYYRGGQPQHF.

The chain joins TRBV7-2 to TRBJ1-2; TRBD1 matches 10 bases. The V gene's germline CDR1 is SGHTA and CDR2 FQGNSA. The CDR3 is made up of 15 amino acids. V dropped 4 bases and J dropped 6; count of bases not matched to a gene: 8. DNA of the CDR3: TGTGCCAGCAGCTCCAGGATCGGGACAGGGGATGGCTACACCTTC. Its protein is CASSSRIGTGDGYTF.

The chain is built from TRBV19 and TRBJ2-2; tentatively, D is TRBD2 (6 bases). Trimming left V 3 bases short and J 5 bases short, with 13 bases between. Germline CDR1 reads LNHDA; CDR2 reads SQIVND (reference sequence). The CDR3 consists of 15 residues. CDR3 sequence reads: CASSMLGEATGELFF. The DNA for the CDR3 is TGTGCCAGTAGTATGTTGGGGGAGGCAACCGGGGAGCTGTTTTTT.

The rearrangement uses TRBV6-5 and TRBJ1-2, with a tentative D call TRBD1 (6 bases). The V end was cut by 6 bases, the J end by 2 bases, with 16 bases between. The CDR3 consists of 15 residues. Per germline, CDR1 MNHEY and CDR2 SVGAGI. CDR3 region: CASSANRDGNYGYTF. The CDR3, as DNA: TGTGCCAGCAGCGCTAACAGGGACGGCAACTATGGCTACACCTTC.

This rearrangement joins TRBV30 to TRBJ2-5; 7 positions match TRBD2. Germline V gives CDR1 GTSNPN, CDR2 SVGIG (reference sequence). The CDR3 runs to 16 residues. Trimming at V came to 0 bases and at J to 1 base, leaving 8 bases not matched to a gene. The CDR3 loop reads CAWSVSQASGQETQYF. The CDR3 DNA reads TGTGCCTGGAGTGTAAGTCAGGCTAGCGGCCAAGAGACCCAGTACTTC.

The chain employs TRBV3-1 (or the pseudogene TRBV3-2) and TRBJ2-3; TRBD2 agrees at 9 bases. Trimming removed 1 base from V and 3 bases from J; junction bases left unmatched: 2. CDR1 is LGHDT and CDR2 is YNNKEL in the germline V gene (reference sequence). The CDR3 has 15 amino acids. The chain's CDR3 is CASSQGLADTDTQYF. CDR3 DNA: TGTGCCAGCAGCCAAGGACTAGCGGATACAGATACGCAGTATTTT.

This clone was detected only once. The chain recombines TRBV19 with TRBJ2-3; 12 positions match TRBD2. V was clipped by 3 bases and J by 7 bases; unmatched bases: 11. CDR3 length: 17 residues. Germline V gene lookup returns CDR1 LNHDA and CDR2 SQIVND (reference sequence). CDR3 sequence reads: CASSMVLLAGGANTQYF. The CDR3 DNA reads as TGTGCCAGTAGTATGGTTCTCCTAGCGGGGGGGGCTAATACGCAGTATTTT.

The CDR3 region is CAWRPRGVPYEQYF. Written as DNA, the CDR3 is TGTGCCTGGAGACCCCGGGGGGTTCCCTACGAGCAGTACTTC. The V gene is TRBV30, the J gene TRBJ2-7; TRBD2 aligns across 7 bases. The V segment lost 3 bases and the J segment 2 bases; nucleotides outside the gene matches: 7. Germline values: CDR1 GTSNPN, CDR2 SVGIG (reference sequence). This CDR3 is 14 amino acids long.